Reported below is one T cell receptor beta chain. These data are taken from a study of blood T cell repertoires in COVID-19. Study information: Samples taken during acute and convalescent COVID-19 were collected in the United States, Italy and Spain.

CDR3 length equals 16 residues. Losses at the gene ends were 6 bases for V and 5 bases for J; bases not matched to a gene: 15. CDR1 and CDR2 (germline): LGHDT, YNNKEL (reference sequence). Assay: immunoSEQ multiplex PCR; the TCRdb copy retains only in-frame clones and omits some. The sample records more than 150,000 clones, more than 80% being singletons. The sequencing sample was made of peripheral blood. This sequence originates from a human donor in a cohort sampled during active COVID-19. This rearrangement joins TRBV3-1 (or the pseudogene TRBV3-2) to TRBJ2-7; 8 positions match TRBD1. The DNA of the CDR3 is TGTGCCAGCAGTCCGGAGCTGGACGAGACAGGGGACGAGCAGTACTTC. Protein product: CASSPELDETGDEQYF.